This TCR beta chain appears in the sequencing data of a study of OX40 agonist ivuxolimab in advanced cancers. Study summary: Ivuxolimab, which patients received intravenously every 2 weeks, was dosed at 0.01 to 10 mg/kg. Participants averaged approximately 61 years of age (range about 23 to 90) and were over 75% male.

Patients were ineligible given autoimmune disease history or systemic immunosuppression. Produced via immunoSEQ multiplex PCR; TCRdb's table is partial and in-frame only. The sample holds 70,000 to 80,000 clones, around nine tenths seen once. The germline V and J ends were trimmed by 0 bases and 11 bases, with 17 bases remaining between them. Germline CDR1 and CDR2: SGHAT and FQNNGV. There are 15 residues in the CDR3. The V gene is TRBV11-2, the J gene TRBJ2-1; D is perhaps TRBD1 or TRBD2 (5 bases each). This TCR was sampled from an adult with an advanced solid tumor such as melanoma, head and neck, liver or kidney cancer. The sample was CD4+ or CD8+ T cells sorted from blood, taken in a trial of the OX40 agonist ivuxolimab. CDR3 amino acids: CASSLDKGPLLKQFF. The CDR3 DNA reads TGTGCCAGCAGCTTAGATAAGGGACCCCTGCTTAAGCAGTTCTTC.